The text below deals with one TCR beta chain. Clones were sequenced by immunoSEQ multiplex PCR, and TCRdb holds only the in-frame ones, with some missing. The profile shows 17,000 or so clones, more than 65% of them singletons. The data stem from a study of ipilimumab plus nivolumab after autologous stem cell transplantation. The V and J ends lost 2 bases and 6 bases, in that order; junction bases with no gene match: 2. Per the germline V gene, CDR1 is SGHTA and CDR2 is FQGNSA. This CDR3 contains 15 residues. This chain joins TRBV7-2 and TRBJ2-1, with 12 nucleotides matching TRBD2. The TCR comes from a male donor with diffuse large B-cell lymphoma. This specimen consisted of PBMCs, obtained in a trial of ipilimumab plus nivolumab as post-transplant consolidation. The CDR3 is CASSLSTSGGNEQFF. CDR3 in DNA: TGTGCCAGCAGCTTATCGACTAGCGGGGGCAATGAGCAGTTCTTC.